This paragraph reports one T cell receptor beta chain. As yet, its antigen is unknown. A 5'RACE reaction primed in the constant segment made cDNA libraries of TCR alpha and TCR beta, and these carried sample barcodes and UMIs. TCRdb called the 5' RACE reads again in MiXCR, with one record for every CDR3 protein. The table lists over 450,000 distinct CDR3 sequences, roughly 20% of them singletons, with around 12% in the top ten. The data derive from a study of T-cell memory formation after mild COVID-19. About the study: Most TCR clusters belonged to a single donor. Overall study results and limits: Within pre-infection memory, some responding clones were found, suggesting cross-reactive memory joined.

J lost 0 bases, V lost 7 bases, and 4 bases had no gene match. There are 15 residues in the CDR3. Germline V gene lookup returns CDR1 SGHRS and CDR2 YFSETQ. This sequence joins TRBV5-1 and TRBJ2-1; 10 bases fit TRBD2. Specimen: PBMCs or a T cell subset sorted from them (not recorded which). The clonotype was recovered from an adult woman who had mild COVID-19 (a few samples of this study predate the infection). Cell type and time point are not known. In DNA form, the CDR3 reads TGCGCCAGCGCCCTAGCGGGAGACTCCTACAATGAGCAGTTCTTC. This translates into CASALAGDSYNEQFF.